Listed below are T cell receptor beta chains from one sample, sequenced in a study of OX40 agonist ivuxolimab in advanced cancers. TCRdb's copy holds only in-frame clones and misses some; the assay was immunoSEQ multiplex PCR. The table lists around 60,000 clones, roughly 91% of them singletons. The sequencing used CD4+ or CD8+ T cells sorted from blood, collected in a trial of the OX40 agonist ivuxolimab. The receptors derive from an adult with an advanced solid tumor such as melanoma, head and neck, liver or kidney cancer. Each CDR3 is given with its conserved first and last residue. Size tells how often a clone was seen (once, few, many) or the class of an expanded clone, and some rows leave it out.

CDR3aa,j_gene,v_gene,abundance
CASSQAASYEQYF,TRBJ2-7,TRBV11-2,-
CASSVETGELFF,TRBJ2-2,TRBV9,-
CAWNLFGAENSPLHF,TRBJ1-6,TRBV30,-
CASIGQGAIPYF,TRBJ2-7,TRBV2,-
CASSSTMNYGYTF,TRBJ1-2,TRBV28,-
CASSQDRTEQFF,TRBJ2-1,TRBV4-3,-
CASSYSPTGGYEQYF,TRBJ2-7,TRBV6-5,-
CASTGIQETQYF,TRBJ2-5,TRBV2,-
CASSFAGAVYNEQFF,TRBJ2-1,TRBV5-1,-
CASTPGGGFQETQYF,TRBJ2-5,TRBV5-4,-
CASSHTGGGEKLFF,TRBJ1-4,TRBV7-9,-
CASSYSGSLSYEQYF,TRBJ2-7,TRBV6-6,-
CASSYSVTYEQYF,TRBJ2-7,TRBV6-5,-
CASSILGTYNEQFF,TRBJ2-1,TRBV19,-
CASDGGGANYGYTF,TRBJ1-2,TRBV2,-
CASSYGGQETQYF,TRBJ2-5,TRBV6-5,-
CASSLGTRYNEQFF,TRBJ2-1,TRBV25-1,once
CASSRQGAETQYF,TRBJ2-5,TRBV18,-
CASTYRDPANEQYF,TRBJ2-7,TRBV6-6,medium-sized
CASSHPSGYPGQGISEQYF,TRBJ2-7,TRBV7-8,-
CATNSPEDTEAFF,TRBJ1-1,TRBV10-3,-
CASRTGFTEAFF,TRBJ1-1,TRBV19,once
CSELGADTQYF,TRBJ2-3,TRBV29-1,-
CASSIAGTSGSRNPDNEQFF,TRBJ2-1,TRBV5-4,-
CASSFGTSGNAAEQFF,TRBJ2-1,TRBV27,-